The 29 T cell receptor beta chains in this list originate from one sample, sequenced in a study of shared clonotypes between healthy human individuals. TCRdb's table, derived via immunoSEQ multiplex PCR, lists solely in-frame clones and lacks some. The table lists fewer than 650,000 clones, roughly 79% of them singletons. The source material was PBMCs. These receptors all come from a middle-aged woman in good health. Some clones in this sample may be carry-over from other donors' samples.

The chain employs TRBV7-3 and TRBJ2-1, with TRBD2 matching 7 bases. CDR1 and CDR2 (germline): SGHTA, FQGTGA. The trim removed 5 bases at V and 0 bases at J, leaving 4 bases unmatched. The CDR3 is made up of 15 amino acids. CDR3 sequence: CASSPRELSYNEQFF. Here the CDR3 DNA reads TGTGCCAGCAGCCCGCGGGAGCTCTCCTACAATGAGCAGTTCTTC. The full variable domain, with the rest looked up from reference TRBV7-3 and TRBJ2-1, is GAGVSQTPSNKVTEKGKYVELRCDPISGHTALYWYRQSLGQGPEFLIYFQGTGAADDSGLPNDRFFAVRPEGSVSTLKIQRTERGDSAVYLCASSPRELSYNEQFFGPGTRLTVL.

The CDR3 coding sequence is TGTGCCAGCAGTGGGGGTCGGGGTCGAGAGCAGTACTTC. Protein sequence: CASSGGRGREQYF. The chain links TRBV25-1 to TRBJ2-7; a weak D match, TRBD2 (5 bases). The CDR3 sequence is 13 residues long. CDR1 is MGHDK and CDR2 is SYGVNS in the germline V gene. V lost 4 bases and J 7 bases, leaving 14 bases between the germline ends.

The chain links TRBV5-5 to TRBJ1-1; a possible D gene is TRBD1 (5 bases). The CDR3 is 13 amino acids. V was pared by 2 bases and J by 7 bases, with 12 bases between. CDR1 SGHKS and CDR2 YYEKEE come from the germline V gene (reference sequence). CDR3 protein: CASSFRVWGEAFF. The CDR3 nucleotides read TGTGCCAGCAGCTTCAGGGTATGGGGTGAAGCTTTCTTT.

The V call is TRBV14, the J call TRBJ1-3; 7 bases match TRBD1. V was pared by 4 bases and J by 2 bases, with 2 bases of the junction left unmatched. This CDR3 comprises 14 residues. The germline V gene has CDR1 SGHDN and CDR2 FVKESK. The CDR3 sequence is CASSPGTAGNTIYF. The CDR3 nucleotides are TGTGCCAGCAGCCCCGGGACAGCTGGAAACACCATATATTTT.

Only a few counts were recorded for this clone. V is TRBV18 and J is TRBJ2-3, with D maybe TRBD1 (5 bases). The CDR3 has 14 amino acids. V was cut by 4 bases and J by 4 bases, with 12 bases left in between. The germline CDR1 and CDR2 sequences are KGHSH and LQKENI. The CDR3 DNA is TGTGCCAGCTCACGGACGCAGGGTGCAGATACGCAGTATTTT. It is translated as CASSRTQGADTQYF.

The V and J genes are TRBV7-7 and TRBJ2-1, with TRBD1 identical over 8 bases. Trimming cost V 5 bases and J 8 bases; bases outside gene matches: 8. CDR3 length: 14 amino acids. The germline gives CDR1 SSHAT, CDR2 FNYEAQ (reference sequence). The chain's CDR3 is CASSNHRGSDEQFF. The CDR3 DNA reads TGTGCCAGCAGCAACCACAGGGGGTCAGATGAGCAGTTCTTC.

The chain couples TRBV4-2 to TRBJ1-2, with TRBD1 as a possible D gene (5 bases). The germline V gene encodes CDR1 LGHNA and CDR2 YNFKEQ. V was trimmed by 0 bases and J by 5 bases, leaving 13 bases between them. The CDR3 totals 15 residues. CDR3 coding DNA: TGTGCCAGCAGCCAAGACGGCGGGGCCGCATATGGCTACACCTTC. This translates into CASSQDGGAAYGYTF.

This clone has only a few counts. This sample includes further DNA sequences coding for the same CDR3. The genes are TRBV4-3 and TRBJ2-5, with a tentative D call TRBD1 (6 bases). This CDR3 spans 15 amino acids. CDR1 is LGHNA and CDR2 is YSLEER in the germline V gene. Deletions cut 0 bases from V and 1 base from J, with 9 bases between. In DNA, the CDR3 is TGCGCCAGCAGCCAAGATCAGGGGTTCCAAGAGACCCAGTACTTC. Translated: CASSQDQGFQETQYF.

CDR3 region: CASSLFPQGDSGNTIYF. CDR3 sequence (DNA): TGTGCCAGCAGCTTATTCCCCCAGGGAGATTCGGGAAACACCATATATTTT. The chain combines TRBV7-2 with TRBJ1-3; D possibly corresponds to TRBD1 (5 bases). This CDR3 comprises 17 residues. V lost 2 bases and J lost 4, with 18 bases in between. CDR1 and CDR2 from the germline V gene are SGHTA and FQGNSA.

With regard to this clone: With a much larger clone just one base away, this may be a read error. Different DNA sequences within this sample yield the same CDR3. The chain joins TRBV7-3 to TRBJ2-5, with 8 bases identical to TRBD2. Unmatched junction bases numbered 6, after V lost 5 bases and J lost 4 bases. CDR3 length equals 14 residues. CDR1 and CDR2 from the germline V gene are SGHTA and FQGTGA. The CDR3: CASSPGLAGETQYF. CDR3 DNA: TGTGCCAGCAGCCCGGGCCTAGCGGGAGAGACCCAGTACTTC.

The J gene is TRBJ2-4, the V gene TRBV14; D is undetermined. The CDR3 extends over 15 amino acids. Germline V gene sequence: CDR1 SGHDN, CDR2 FVKESK. With 7 bases removed from V and 0 bases from J, the gap between germline ends came to 13 bases. The CDR3 nucleotides read TGTGCCAGCACGTGGCAGAGACTAGCCAAAAACATTCAGTACTTC. As protein: CASTWQRLAKNIQYF.

J is TRBJ2-1 and V is TRBV29-1; 7 bases fit TRBD2. This CDR3 region has 16 residues. Trimming cost V 1 base and J 0 bases; bases outside gene matches: 6. Germline lookup yields CDR1 SQVTM and CDR2 ANQGSEA. The CDR3 is CSVEGGEGTSYNEQFF. Written as DNA, the CDR3 is TGCAGCGTTGAAGGCGGGGAGGGGACCTCCTACAATGAGCAGTTCTTC.

The CDR3 DNA is TGTGCCAGCAGTGAATCGGGCCCGCTTGGTTGGAAAGCTTTCTTT. Protein sequence: CASSESGPLGWKAFF. V usage is TRBV25-1 and J usage is TRBJ1-1; no definite D call. The germline V gene has CDR1 MGHDK and CDR2 SYGVNS. Trimming removed 1 base at V and 9 bases at J, with 18 bases between. This CDR3 has 15 amino acids.

Only a few counts were recorded for this clone. For the CDR3, the DNA is TGTGCCAGCAGGCCGGGACAGGACTTACTTGTCATGTTTTTT. Residues: CASRPGQDLLVMFF. The chain combines TRBV28 with TRBJ1-4; 8 bases map to TRBD1. This CDR3 spans 14 amino acids. V dropped 6 bases and J dropped 15; count of bases not matched to a gene: 15. Germline V gene sequence: CDR1 MDHEN, CDR2 SYDVKM. The full variable domain, with the rest looked up from reference TRBV28 and TRBJ1-4, is DVKVTQSSRYLVKRTGEKVFLECVQDMDHENMFWYRQDPGLGLRLIYFSYDVKMKEKGDIPEGYSVSREKKERFSLILESASTNQTSMYLCASRPGQDLLVMFFGSGTQLSVL.

About this clone: The same CDR3 also results from other DNA sequences found in this sample. The rearrangement uses TRBV9 and TRBJ2-2; D ambiguous. Looked up from germline, CDR1 is SGDLS and CDR2 is YYNGEE. The CDR3 contains 12 residues. V lost 0 bases and J lost 7, with 4 bases in between. CDR3 region: CASSVVSGELFF. The CDR3 DNA reads TGTGCCAGCAGCGTAGTAAGCGGGGAGCTGTTTTTT.

There are a few counts of this clone. As DNA, the CDR3 is TGTGCCAGCAGTGCCACCGGGACGGGGAATTCACCCCTCCACTTT. Translation: CASSATGTGNSPLHF. The V gene is TRBV27, the J gene TRBJ1-6; TRBD1 might be the D (5 bases). This CDR3 spans 15 amino acids. The ends were cut back, 5 bases at V and 7 bases at J, with 15 bases in the middle. CDR1 is MNHEY and CDR2 is SMNVEV in the germline V gene (reference sequence).

This chain uses TRBV18 with TRBJ2-2; D perhaps matches TRBD2 (5 bases). The CDR3 is 15 residues long. V was clipped by 0 bases and J by 2 bases, with 7 bases between them. The germline CDR1 and CDR2 sequences are KGHSH and LQKENI. As DNA, the CDR3 is TGTGCCAGCTCACCACCAGAGGGTAACACCGGGGAGCTGTTTTTT. As protein: CASSPPEGNTGELFF.

The chain carries TRBV28 and TRBJ2-5; D possibly corresponds to TRBD2 (5 bases). Germline CDR1 reads MDHEN; CDR2 reads SYDVKM. CDR3 size: 14 residues. The V end was cut by 4 bases, the J end by 9 bases, with 18 bases between. CDR3 nucleotide sequence: TGTGCCAGCAGTTCCTCAGCTCCTAACGGGGCCCAGTACTTC. Protein sequence: CASSSSAPNGAQYF.

The J gene is TRBJ2-7, the V gene TRBV15, with 9 bases identical to TRBD2. Germline trimming cut 3 bases from V and 5 bases from J; bases unmatched to any gene: 11. Germline values: CDR1 LNHNV, CDR2 YYDKDF (reference sequence). The CDR3 contains 16 residues. CDR3: CATSSAPSGIFNEQYF. In DNA form, the CDR3 reads TGTGCCACCAGCAGTGCCCCTAGCGGGATATTTAACGAGCAGTACTTC.

The rearrangement joins TRBV18 to TRBJ2-1; 9 bases are shared with TRBD2. The CDR3 extends over 15 amino acids. CDR1 is KGHSH and CDR2 is LQKENI in the germline V gene. V lost 0 bases to trimming and J lost 5 bases; unmatched junction nucleotides: 2. The DNA for the CDR3 is TGTGCCAGCTCACCACCTAGCGGGAGACACAATGAGCAGTTCTTC. Protein sequence: CASSPPSGRHNEQFF.

This chain uses TRBV28 with TRBJ1-2; 10 positions agree with TRBD1. This CDR3 comprises 13 residues. Germline lookup yields CDR1 MDHEN and CDR2 SYDVKM. V trimming: 4 bases; J trimming: 7 bases; junction bases outside the gene matches: 3. The CDR3 DNA follows: TGTGCCAGCAGTTCCGGGGACAGGGGTGGCTACACCTTC. Encoded protein: CASSSGDRGGYTF.

CDR3 protein: CASRSPGRNNEKLFF. CDR3 nucleotide sequence: TGTGCCAGTAGATCGCCGGGACGGAATAATGAAAAACTGTTTTTT. The chain uses TRBV19 and TRBJ1-4; a weak D match, TRBD1 (5 bases). CDR1 is LNHDA, CDR2 SQIVND, per germline (reference sequence). The CDR3 sequence is 15 residues long. Trimming pared 6 bases from V and 4 bases from J, leaving 15 bases between.

The V gene is TRBV7-9, the J gene TRBJ1-6; possible D gene TRBD1, 6 bases. V was pared by 5 bases and J by 6 bases, with 17 bases between. The CDR3 is made up of 16 amino acids. Per germline, CDR1 SEHNR and CDR2 FQNEAQ (reference sequence). The CDR3 here is CASSPFQTGGNSPLHF. DNA for the CDR3: TGTGCCAGCAGCCCATTCCAGACAGGAGGTAATTCACCCCTCCACTTT.

The CDR3 DNA is TGTGCCAGCAGCTCCCCGACAGAGGGGAGCAAACTGTTTTTT. As protein: CASSSPTEGSKLFF. The chain combines TRBV11-2 with TRBJ1-4; D perhaps matches TRBD1 (5 bases). V was shortened by 4 bases and J by 11 bases, with 17 bases between the two germline ends. The CDR3 contains 14 residues. Per germline, CDR1 SGHAT and CDR2 FQNNGV.

In the case of this clone: A much larger clone lies one base from this, so it may be a read error. No conserved phenylalanine or tryptophan ends this CDR3, so it is likely a read error. It is unclear where the CDR3 begins or ends on the DNA, so no DNA is shown, and the CDR3 is as TCRdb lists it. The CDR3 reads CASSDAGLDGGSL. The chain joins TRBV6-6 to TRBJ2-7; TRBD2 is the table's D call and was not checked against the DNA. The germline CDR1 and CDR2 sequences are MNHNY and SVGAGI (reference sequence). The CDR3 has 13 amino acids, counting both end residues.

The chain employs TRBV7-2 and TRBJ1-2; tentatively, D is TRBD1 (6 bases). Germline loops: CDR1 SGHTA, CDR2 FQGNSA. The CDR3 runs to 13 residues. Trimming shortened V by 4 bases and J by 8 bases, and 14 bases separated the two germline ends. The CDR3 region is CASSSPGVRGYTF. The CDR3 DNA reads as TGTGCCAGCAGCTCCCCAGGGGTGCGGGGCTACACCTTC.

This clone showed up just a few times. The chain carries TRBV19 and TRBJ2-7; possibly TRBD1 for D (6 bases). The CDR3 runs to 12 residues. Trimming left V 10 bases short and J 1 base short, with 11 bases between. Germline V gene lookup returns CDR1 LNHDA and CDR2 SQIVND (reference sequence). The CDR3 DNA follows: TGTGCCACCAGAACAGGGTCCTACGAGCAGTACTTC. It encodes CATRTGSYEQYF.

This clone was detected once. CDR3 in amino acids: CASSFGGSGELFF. CDR3 sequence (DNA): TGTGCCAGCAGCTTTGGGGGATCCGGGGAGCTGTTTTTT. The V call is TRBV5-4, the J call TRBJ2-2; D assignment may be TRBD1 or TRBD2 (5 bases each). CDR1 is SGHNT, CDR2 YYREEE, per germline (reference sequence). This CDR3 spans 13 amino acids. V gave up 2 bases and J gave up 6 bases, with 8 bases separating them.

The chain links TRBV28 to TRBJ1-5, with D unclear. From germline, CDR1 is MDHEN and CDR2 SYDVKM. Trimming stripped 3 bases from V and 9 bases from J, with 9 bases between. This CDR3 is built from 12 residues. The CDR3 is CASSFNRPPQHF. The CDR3 region has the DNA TGTGCCAGCAGTTTTAACCGGCCGCCCCAGCATTTT.